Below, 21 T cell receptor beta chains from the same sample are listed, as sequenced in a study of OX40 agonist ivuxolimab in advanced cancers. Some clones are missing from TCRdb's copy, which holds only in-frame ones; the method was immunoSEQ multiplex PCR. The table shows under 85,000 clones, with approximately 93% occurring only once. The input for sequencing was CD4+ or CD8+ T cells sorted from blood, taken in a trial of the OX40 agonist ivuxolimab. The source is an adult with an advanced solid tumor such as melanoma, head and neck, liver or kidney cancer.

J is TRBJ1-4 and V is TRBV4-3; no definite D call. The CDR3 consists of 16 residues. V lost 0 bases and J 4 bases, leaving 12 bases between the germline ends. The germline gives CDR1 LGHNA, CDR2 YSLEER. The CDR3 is CASSQESPAFNEKLFF. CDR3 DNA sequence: TGCGCCAGCAGCCAAGAGTCCCCGGCTTTTAATGAAAAACTGTTTTTT.

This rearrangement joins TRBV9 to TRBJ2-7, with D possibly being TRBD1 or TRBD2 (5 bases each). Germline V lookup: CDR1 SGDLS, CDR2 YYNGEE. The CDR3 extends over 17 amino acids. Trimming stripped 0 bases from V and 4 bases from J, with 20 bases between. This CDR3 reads CASSVDGALGPGYEQYF. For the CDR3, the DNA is TGTGCCAGCAGCGTAGATGGGGCCCTTGGTCCGGGGTACGAGCAGTACTTC.

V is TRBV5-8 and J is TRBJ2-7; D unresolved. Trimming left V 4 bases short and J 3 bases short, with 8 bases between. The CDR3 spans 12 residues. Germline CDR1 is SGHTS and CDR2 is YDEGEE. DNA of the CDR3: TGTGCCAGCAGCCACCCGGGCTACGAGCAGTACTTC. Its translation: CASSHPGYEQYF.

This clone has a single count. CDR3 in DNA: TGTGCCAGCAGCTTGGATGGGTGGGACAGGGTTAACGAGCAGTACTTC. Translation: CASSLDGWDRVNEQYF. The chain joins TRBV5-5 to TRBJ2-7; 9 nucleotides align to TRBD1. Germline V gene lookup returns CDR1 SGHKS and CDR2 YYEKEE (reference sequence). J gave up 5 bases and V 0 bases, and 9 bases lay outside the gene matches. This CDR3 comprises 16 residues.

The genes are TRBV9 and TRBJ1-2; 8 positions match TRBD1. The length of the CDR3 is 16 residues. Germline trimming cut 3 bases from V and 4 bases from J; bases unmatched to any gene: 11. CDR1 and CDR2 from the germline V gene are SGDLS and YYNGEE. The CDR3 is CASSERTGREVYGYTF. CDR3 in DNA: TGTGCCAGCAGCGAACGGACAGGGAGAGAAGTCTATGGCTACACCTTC. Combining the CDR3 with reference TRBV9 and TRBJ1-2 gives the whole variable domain DSGVTQTPKHLITATGQRVTLRCSPRSGDLSVYWYQQSLDQGLQFLIQYYNGEERAKGNILERFSAQQFPDLHSELNLSSLELGDSALYFCASSERTGREVYGYTFGSGTRLTVV.

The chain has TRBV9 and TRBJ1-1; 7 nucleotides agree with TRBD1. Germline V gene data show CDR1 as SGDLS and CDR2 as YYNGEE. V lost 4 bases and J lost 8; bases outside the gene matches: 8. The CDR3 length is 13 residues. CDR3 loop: CASSPPGTAEAFF. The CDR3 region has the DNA TGTGCCAGCAGCCCCCCGGGGACAGCAGAAGCTTTCTTT.

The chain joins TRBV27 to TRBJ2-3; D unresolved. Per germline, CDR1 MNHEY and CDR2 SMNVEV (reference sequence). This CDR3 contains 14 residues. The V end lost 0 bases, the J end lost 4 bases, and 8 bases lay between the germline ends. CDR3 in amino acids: CASSLSLQADTQYF. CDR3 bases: TGTGCCAGCAGTTTATCCCTTCAGGCAGATACGCAGTATTTT.

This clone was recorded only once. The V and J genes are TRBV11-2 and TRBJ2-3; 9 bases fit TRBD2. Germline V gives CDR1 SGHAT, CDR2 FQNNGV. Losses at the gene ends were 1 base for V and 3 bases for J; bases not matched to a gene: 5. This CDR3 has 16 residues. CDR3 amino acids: CASSLVAGGPTDTQYF. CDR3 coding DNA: TGTGCCAGCAGCTTAGTGGCGGGGGGGCCTACAGATACGCAGTATTTT. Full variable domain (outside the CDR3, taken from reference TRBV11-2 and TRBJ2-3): EAGVAQSPRYKIIEKRQSVAFWCNPISGHATLYWYQQILGQGPKLLIQFQNNGVVDDSQLPKDRFSAERLKGVDSTLKIQPAKLEDSAVYLCASSLVAGGPTDTQYFGPGTRLTVL.

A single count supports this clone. The CDR3 is CASSLGPGTGFYGYTF. The CDR3 DNA follows: TGTGCCAGCAGTCTCGGCCCCGGGACAGGGTTCTATGGCTACACCTTC. This sequence joins TRBV28 and TRBJ1-2; 9 nucleotides line up with TRBD1. The CDR3 covers 16 residues. V shed 5 bases, J shed 4 bases, and the junction held 11 bases outside the gene matches. The germline V gene encodes CDR1 MDHEN and CDR2 SYDVKM.

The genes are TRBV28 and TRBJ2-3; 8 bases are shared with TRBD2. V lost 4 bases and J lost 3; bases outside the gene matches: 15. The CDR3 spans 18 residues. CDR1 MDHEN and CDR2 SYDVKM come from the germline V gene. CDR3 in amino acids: CASSSRPEREGGTDTQYF. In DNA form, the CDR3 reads TGTGCCAGCAGTTCCCGACCGGAACGGGAGGGCGGTACAGATACGCAGTATTTT.

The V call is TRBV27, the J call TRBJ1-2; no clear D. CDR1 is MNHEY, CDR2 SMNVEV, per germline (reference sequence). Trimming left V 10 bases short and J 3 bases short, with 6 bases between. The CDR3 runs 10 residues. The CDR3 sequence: CAIPYYGYTF. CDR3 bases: TGTGCCATCCCTTACTATGGCTACACCTTC.

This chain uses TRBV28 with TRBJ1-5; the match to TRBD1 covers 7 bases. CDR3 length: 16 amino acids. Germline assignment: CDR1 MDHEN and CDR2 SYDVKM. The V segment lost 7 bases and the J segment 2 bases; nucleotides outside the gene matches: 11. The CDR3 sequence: CASTRQGGWGNQPQHF. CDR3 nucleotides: TGTGCCAGCACCAGACAGGGTGGTTGGGGCAATCAGCCCCAGCATTTT.

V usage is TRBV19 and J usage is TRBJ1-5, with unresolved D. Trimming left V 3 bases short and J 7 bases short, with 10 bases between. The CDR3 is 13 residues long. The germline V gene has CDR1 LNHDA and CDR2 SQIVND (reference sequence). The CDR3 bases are TGTGCCAGTAGTATGGAGGGATTCCAGCCCCAGCATTTT. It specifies CASSMEGFQPQHF.

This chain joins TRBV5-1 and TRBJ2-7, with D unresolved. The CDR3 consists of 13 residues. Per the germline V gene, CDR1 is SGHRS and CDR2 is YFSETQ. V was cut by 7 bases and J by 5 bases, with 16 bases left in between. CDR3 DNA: TGCGCCAGCGGCCCCGGTGAGCCTAACGAGCAGTACTTC. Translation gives CASGPGEPNEQYF.

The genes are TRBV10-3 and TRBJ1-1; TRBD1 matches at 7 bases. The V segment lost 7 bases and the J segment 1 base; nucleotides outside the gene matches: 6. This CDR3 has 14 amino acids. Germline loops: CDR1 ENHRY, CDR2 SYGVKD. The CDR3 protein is CAITRQGQNTEAFF. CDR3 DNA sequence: TGTGCCATCACCCGACAGGGCCAGAACACTGAAGCTTTCTTT.

The CDR3 bases are TGTGCCAGCAGAAGTATCTCCTACGAGCAGTACTTC. Amino acid sequence: CASRSISYEQYF. The rearrangement uses TRBV27 and TRBJ2-7; no clear D. CDR1 is MNHEY and CDR2 is SMNVEV in the germline V gene (reference sequence). CDR3 length equals 12 residues. V lost 6 bases to trimming and J lost 0 bases, with 6 bases between them.

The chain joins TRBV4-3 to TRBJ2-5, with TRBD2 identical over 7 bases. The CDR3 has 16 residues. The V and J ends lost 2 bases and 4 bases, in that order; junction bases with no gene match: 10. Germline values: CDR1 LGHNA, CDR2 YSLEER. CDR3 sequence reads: CASSQWASGNRETQYF. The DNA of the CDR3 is TGCGCCAGCAGCCAATGGGCTAGCGGAAATCGAGAGACCCAGTACTTC.

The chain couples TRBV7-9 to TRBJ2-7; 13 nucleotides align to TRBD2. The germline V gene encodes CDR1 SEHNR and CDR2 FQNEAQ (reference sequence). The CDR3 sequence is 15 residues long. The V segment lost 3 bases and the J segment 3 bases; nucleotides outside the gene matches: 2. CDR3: CASSFRTSGSYEQYF. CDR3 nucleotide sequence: TGTGCCAGCAGCTTTCGGACTAGCGGGAGCTACGAGCAGTACTTC.

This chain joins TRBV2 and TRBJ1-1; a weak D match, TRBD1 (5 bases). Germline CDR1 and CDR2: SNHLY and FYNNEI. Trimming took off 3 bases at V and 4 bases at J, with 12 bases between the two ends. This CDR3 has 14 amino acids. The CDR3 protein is CASSDGGRVTEAFF. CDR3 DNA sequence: TGTGCCAGCAGTGACGGGGGTCGCGTCACTGAAGCTTTCTTT. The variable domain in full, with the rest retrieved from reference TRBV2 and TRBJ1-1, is EPEVTQTPSHQVTQMGQEVILRCVPISNHLYFYWYRQILGQKVEFLVSFYNNEISEKSEIFDDQFSVERPDGSNFTLKIRSTKLEDSAMYFCASSDGGRVTEAFFGQGTRLTVV.

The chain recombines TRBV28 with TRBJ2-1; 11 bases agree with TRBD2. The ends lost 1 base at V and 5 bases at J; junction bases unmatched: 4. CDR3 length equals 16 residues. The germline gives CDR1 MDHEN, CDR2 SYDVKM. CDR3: CASSLLTSGNDNEQFF. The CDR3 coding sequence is TGTGCCAGCAGTTTATTGACTAGCGGGAATGACAATGAGCAGTTCTTC.

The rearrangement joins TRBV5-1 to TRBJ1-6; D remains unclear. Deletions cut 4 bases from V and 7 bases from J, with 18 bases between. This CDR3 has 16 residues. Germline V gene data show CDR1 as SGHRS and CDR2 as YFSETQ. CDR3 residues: CASSPWTDSINSPLHF. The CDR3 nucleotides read TGCGCCAGCAGCCCCTGGACCGATTCGATAAATTCACCCCTCCACTTT.